This TCR beta chain was found in a study of shared clonotypes between healthy human individuals. Details on this clone: Other DNA variants within this sample encode the same CDR3.

Deep-level running was used for the assay. The genomic DNA of each subset was split evenly across several immunoSEQ plates. Method: immunoSEQ multiplex PCR; TCRdb's copy keeps in-frame clones and lacks some. The sample consists of millions of clones, 85% to 95% of them appearing once. The germline CDR1 and CDR2 sequences are MDHEN and SYDVKM. This CDR3 comprises 12 residues. Trimming left V 6 bases short and J 4 bases short, with 7 bases between. The study separated CD4+ cells into CD45RA+ naive and CD45RA-negative memory subsets. The sequencing input was naive CD4+ T cells from PBMCs. Subset meaning: CD45RA+ positively selected. The V gene is TRBV28, the J gene TRBJ1-5; D is uncertain. This TCR derives from a man aged 18 to 30 in good health. Some clones in this sample may be carry-over from other donors' samples. Here the CDR3 reads CASSQLNQPQHF. The CDR3, as DNA: TGTGCCAGCAGCCAACTAAATCAGCCCCAGCATTTT.